In its sample, the clone carrying this TCR beta chain was seen a few times. This sample was taken from a study of sequential checkpoint blockade in melanoma. The treatment here: randomized to nivolumab then ipilimumab (arm A) or the reverse (arm B). Assay: immunoSEQ multiplex PCR; the TCRdb copy retains only in-frame clones and omits some. The profile shows about 9,200 clones, 20% to 25% of them singletons. CDR3 length: 15 residues. CDR1 MNHGY and CDR2 SAAAGT come from the germline V gene. Trimming pared 5 bases from V and 4 bases from J, leaving 14 bases between. The V call is TRBV6-8, the J call TRBJ1-4; D not certain. The clonotype was recovered from a human donor with melanoma. The starting material was tumor tissue (inferred from file names), obtained from a patient given nivolumab and ipilimumab in sequence. CDR3 DNA sequence: TGTGCCAGCAGTACACCACCGGCCCTTAATGAAAAACTGTTTTTT. Its protein product is CASSTPPALNEKLFF.